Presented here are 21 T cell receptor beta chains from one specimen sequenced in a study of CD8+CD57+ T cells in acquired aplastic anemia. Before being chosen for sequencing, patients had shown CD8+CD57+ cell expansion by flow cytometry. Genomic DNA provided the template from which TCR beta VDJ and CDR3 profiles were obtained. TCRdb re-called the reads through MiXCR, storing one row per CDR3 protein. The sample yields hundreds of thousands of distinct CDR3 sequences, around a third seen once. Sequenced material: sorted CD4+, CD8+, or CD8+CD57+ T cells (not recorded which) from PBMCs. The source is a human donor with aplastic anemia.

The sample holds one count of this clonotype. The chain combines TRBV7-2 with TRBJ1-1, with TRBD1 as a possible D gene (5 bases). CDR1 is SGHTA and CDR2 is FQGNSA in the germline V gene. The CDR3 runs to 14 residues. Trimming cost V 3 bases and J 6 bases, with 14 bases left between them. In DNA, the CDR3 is TGTGCCAGCAGCTTGGGGGGGGGTTTTCCTGAAGCTTTCTTT. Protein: CASSLGGGFPEAFF.

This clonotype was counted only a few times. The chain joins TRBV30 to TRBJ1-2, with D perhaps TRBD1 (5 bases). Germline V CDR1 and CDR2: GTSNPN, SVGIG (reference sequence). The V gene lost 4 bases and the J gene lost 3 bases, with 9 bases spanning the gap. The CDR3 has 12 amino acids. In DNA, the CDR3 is TGTGCCTGGATCGGGACGGACTATGGCTACACCTTC. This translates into CAWIGTDYGYTF.

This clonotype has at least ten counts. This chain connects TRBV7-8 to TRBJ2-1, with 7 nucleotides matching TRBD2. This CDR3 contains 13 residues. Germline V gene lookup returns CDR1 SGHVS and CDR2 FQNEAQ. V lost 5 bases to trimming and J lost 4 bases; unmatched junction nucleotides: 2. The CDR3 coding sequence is TGTGCCAGCAGCGGGGGGGGTTACAATGAGCAGTTCTTC. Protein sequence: CASSGGGYNEQFF.

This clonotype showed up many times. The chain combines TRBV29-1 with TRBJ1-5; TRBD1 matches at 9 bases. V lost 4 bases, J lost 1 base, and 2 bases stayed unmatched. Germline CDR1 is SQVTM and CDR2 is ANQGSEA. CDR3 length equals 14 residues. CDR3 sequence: CSVVGTGSNQPQHF. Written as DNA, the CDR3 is TGCAGCGTTGTTGGGACAGGGAGCAATCAGCCCCAGCATTTT.

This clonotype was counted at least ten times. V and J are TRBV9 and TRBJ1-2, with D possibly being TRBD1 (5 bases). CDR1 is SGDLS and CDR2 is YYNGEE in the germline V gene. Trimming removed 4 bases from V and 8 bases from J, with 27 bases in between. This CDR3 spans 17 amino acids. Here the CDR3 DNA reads TGTGCCAGCAGCTCGAGGTGGGCGGGGGAGGGGCAGACGGGCTACACCTTC. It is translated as CASSSRWAGEGQTGYTF.

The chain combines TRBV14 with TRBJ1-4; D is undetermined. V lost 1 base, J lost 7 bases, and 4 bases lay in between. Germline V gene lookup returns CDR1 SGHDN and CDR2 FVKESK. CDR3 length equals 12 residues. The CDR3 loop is CASSQAGEKLFF. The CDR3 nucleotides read TGTGCCAGCAGCCAAGCGGGTGAAAAACTGTTTTTT.

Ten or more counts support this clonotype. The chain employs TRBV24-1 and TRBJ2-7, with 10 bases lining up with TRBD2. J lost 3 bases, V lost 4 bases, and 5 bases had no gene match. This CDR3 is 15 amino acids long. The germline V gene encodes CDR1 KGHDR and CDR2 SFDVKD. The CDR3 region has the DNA TGTGCCACCAGTGACCCCGGGACTAGCGACTACGAGCAGTACTTC. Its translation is CATSDPGTSDYEQYF.

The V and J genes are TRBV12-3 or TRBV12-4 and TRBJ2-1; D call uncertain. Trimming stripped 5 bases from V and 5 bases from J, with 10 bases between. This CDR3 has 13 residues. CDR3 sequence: CASSQRSDNEQFF. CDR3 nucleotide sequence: TGTGCCAGCAGTCAAAGGAGTGACAATGAGCAGTTCTTC.

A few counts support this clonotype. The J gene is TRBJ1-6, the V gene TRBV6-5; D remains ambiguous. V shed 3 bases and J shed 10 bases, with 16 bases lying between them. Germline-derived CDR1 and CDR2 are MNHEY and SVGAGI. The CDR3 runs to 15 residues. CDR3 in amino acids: CASSYGGSVVSPLHF. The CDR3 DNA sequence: TGTGCCAGCAGTTATGGAGGGTCGGTTGTGTCACCCCTCCACTTT.

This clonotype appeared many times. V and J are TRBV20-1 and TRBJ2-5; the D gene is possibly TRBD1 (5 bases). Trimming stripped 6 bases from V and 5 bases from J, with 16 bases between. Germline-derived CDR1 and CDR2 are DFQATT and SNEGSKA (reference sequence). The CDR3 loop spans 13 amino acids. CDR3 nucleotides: TGCAGTGCGCCTCGTAGGGGTGGGGAGACCCAGTACTTC. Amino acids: CSAPRRGGETQYF.

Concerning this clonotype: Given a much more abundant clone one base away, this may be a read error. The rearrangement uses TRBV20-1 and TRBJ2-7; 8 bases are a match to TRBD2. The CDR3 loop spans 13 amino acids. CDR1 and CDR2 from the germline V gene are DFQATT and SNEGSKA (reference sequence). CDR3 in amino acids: CSGQLAVAYGQYF. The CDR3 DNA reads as TGCAGTGGTCAACTAGCGGTCGCCTACGGGCAGTACTTC.

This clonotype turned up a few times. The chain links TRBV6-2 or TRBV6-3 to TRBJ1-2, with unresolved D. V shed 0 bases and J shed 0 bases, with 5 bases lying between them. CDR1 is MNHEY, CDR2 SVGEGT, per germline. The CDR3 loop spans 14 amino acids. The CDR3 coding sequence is TGTGCCAGCAGTTACTCACGGGCTAACTATGGCTACACCTTC. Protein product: CASSYSRANYGYTF.

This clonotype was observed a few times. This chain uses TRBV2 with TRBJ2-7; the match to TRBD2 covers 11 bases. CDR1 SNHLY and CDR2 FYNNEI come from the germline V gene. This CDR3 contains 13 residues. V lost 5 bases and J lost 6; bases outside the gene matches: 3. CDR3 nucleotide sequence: TGTGCCAGCAGTTTACTAGCGGGAGCCGAGCAGTACTTC. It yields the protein CASSLLAGAEQYF.

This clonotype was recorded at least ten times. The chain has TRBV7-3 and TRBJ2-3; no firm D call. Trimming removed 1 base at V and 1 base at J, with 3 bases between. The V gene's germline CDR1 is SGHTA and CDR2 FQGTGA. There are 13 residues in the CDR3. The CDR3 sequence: CASSLMGTDTQYF. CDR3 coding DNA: TGTGCCAGCAGCTTAATGGGCACAGATACGCAGTATTTT.

CDR3 nucleotides: TGTGCCAGCAGCTTAGTCTTCTGGCGAGAGAGCACAGATACGCAGTATTTT. This translates into CASSLVFWRESTDTQYF. V is TRBV11-2 and J is TRBJ2-3, with no clear D. The germline CDR1 and CDR2 sequences are SGHAT and FQNNGV. CDR3 size: 17 residues. V lost 1 base, J lost 0 bases, and 14 bases lay in between.

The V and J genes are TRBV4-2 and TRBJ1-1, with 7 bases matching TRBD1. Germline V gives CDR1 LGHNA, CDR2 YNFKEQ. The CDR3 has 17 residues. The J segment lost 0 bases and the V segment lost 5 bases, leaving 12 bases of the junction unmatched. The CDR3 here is CASSIDPRDSMNTEAFF. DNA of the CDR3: TGTGCCAGCAGCATCGACCCAAGGGACAGCATGAACACTGAAGCTTTCTTT.

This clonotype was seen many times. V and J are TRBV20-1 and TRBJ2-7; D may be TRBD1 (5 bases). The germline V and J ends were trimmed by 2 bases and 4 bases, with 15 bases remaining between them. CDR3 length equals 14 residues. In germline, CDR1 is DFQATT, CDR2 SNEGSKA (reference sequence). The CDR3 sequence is CSARKGSTAYEQYF. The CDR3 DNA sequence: TGCAGTGCTAGAAAGGGGTCGACAGCTTACGAGCAGTACTTC.

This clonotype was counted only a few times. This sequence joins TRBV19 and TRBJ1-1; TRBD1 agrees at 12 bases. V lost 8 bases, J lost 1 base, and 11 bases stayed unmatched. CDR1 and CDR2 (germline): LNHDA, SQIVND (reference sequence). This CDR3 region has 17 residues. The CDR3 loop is CASRDRGQGAQNTEAFF. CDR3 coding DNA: TGTGCCAGTCGGGACCGGGGACAGGGGGCCCAGAACACTGAAGCTTTCTTT.

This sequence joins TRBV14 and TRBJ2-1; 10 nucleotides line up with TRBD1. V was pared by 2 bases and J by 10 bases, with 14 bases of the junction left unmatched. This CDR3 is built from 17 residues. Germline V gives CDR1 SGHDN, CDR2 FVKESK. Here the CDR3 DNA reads TGTGCCAGCAGCCAAAGGACGCTCCGGGACAGGGGTGGCGAGCAGTTCTTC. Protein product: CASSQRTLRDRGGEQFF.

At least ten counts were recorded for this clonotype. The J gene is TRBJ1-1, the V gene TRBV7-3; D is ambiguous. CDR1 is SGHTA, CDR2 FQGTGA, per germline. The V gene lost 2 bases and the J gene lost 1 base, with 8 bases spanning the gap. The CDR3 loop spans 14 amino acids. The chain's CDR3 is CASSLGGKNTEAFF. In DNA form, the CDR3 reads TGTGCCAGCAGCTTAGGAGGAAAGAACACTGAAGCTTTCTTT.

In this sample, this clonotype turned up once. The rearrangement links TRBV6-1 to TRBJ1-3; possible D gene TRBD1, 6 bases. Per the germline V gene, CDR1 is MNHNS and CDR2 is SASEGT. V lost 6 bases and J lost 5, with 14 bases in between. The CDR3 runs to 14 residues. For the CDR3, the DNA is TGTGCCAGCAGCCGACAGGTTTCGAGAAACACCATATATTTT. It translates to CASSRQVSRNTIYF.